Given below is one TCR beta chain in context. CD8+CD57+ cell expansion had been shown by flow cytometry in patients chosen for sequencing. This entry comes from a study of CD8+CD57+ T cells in acquired aplastic anemia. Whole-study context: On average, sorted CD4+ and CD8+ cells gave 3.2 ug of DNA.

Profiling of TCR beta VDJ combinations and CDR3 sequences used genomic DNA as template. TCRdb analysed the reads with MiXCR anew, one entry per CDR3 protein. Of hundreds of thousands of distinct CDR3 sequences listed, around half are singletons. The CDR3 totals 15 residues. V shed 3 bases and J 8 bases; nucleotides not matched to a gene: 7. The germline V gene has CDR1 MGHDK and CDR2 SYGVNS. The sample was sorted CD4+, CD8+, or CD8+CD57+ T cells (not recorded which) from PBMCs. J is TRBJ1-6 and V is TRBV25-1; the match to TRBD1 covers 7 bases. The sequence was collected from a human donor with aplastic anemia. The CDR3 loop reads CASSEAGGLYSPLHF. The CDR3 DNA reads TGTGCCAGCAGTGAGGCAGGGGGATTGTATTCACCCCTCCACTTT.